The TCR delta chain under discussion was sequenced for a study of Vγ9Vδ2 T cells in congenital toxoplasmosis (dated by TCRdb to the early 2020s). Notes on the research overall: Congenital toxoplasmosis was diagnosed using IgG, IgM and IgA serology, Western blot and an in-house interferon-gamma release assay. At 2 months, TCR sequencing included about 5 infected and 9 to 11 uninfected infants, and at 1 year it included 3 infected and 4 uninfected infants. Repertoire sequencing was done on samples from infants at 2 months after birth and at 1 year of age. Gamma and delta chain CDR3 repertoires of sorted blood gammadelta T cells were compared between congenitally T. gondii-infected and uninfected infants.

This clone is assessed as medium-sized (0.01 to 0.1%). The antigen it binds to is not known. TCRdb pairs this DNA with a much larger clone's protein that differs at residue 6, likely a read error; the protein shown was translated from the DNA. Mothers of both infected and uninfected infants received the same treatment, using spiramycin and/or pyrimethamine plus sulfadiazine plus folinic acid. Every infant, whether infected or uninfected, was delivered at term, after more than 37 weeks of gestation. Approximately 1,000 uL of blood was turned into PBMCs through Lymphoprep gradient centrifugation, and the PBMCs were then cryopreserved in liquid nitrogen and sent to Belgium. Thawed PBMCs were labeled with Zombie NIR viability dye and stained with CD3, TCR gammadelta, Vgamma9 and Vdelta2 antibodies. Sorting of CD3+ TCRgammadelta+ T cells was performed on a FACSAria III, with a mean purity of approximately 98%. For each sample, RNA was extracted from about 11,000 sorted gammadelta T cells with the RNeasy Micro Kit. Each infant was born to a mother who had been enrolled with a primary T. gondii infection during pregnancy. Peripheral blood was collected from the infants at an outpatient microbiology and virology center in Pavia, Italy.

Using SuperScript II, cDNA was generated through template-switch reverse transcription, with TRGC- and TRDC-specific primers combined in a single tube. The TRGC primer was designed to bind both the TRGC1 and TRGC2 constant genes. The KAPA Real-Time Library Amplification Kit was used for TRG and TRD amplification, and AMPure XP bead purification was performed between steps. Index PCR with the Nextera XT Index Kit was used to attach Illumina sequencing adapters. Sequencing of TRG and TRD amplicons was performed on an Illumina MiSeq with the V2 300 kit, and 150 bp paired-end reads were generated. On the authors' methods: Read quality was checked with FastQC version 0.11.8 before further analysis. Reads were aligned to GenBank TRG or TRD reference genes, and CDR3 sequences were built with MiXCR version 3.0.3. MiXCR defaults were kept, except that TRDD gene segments were assembled using 3 rather than 5 consecutive nucleotides. N additions, CDR3 length, J segment length and clonotype sharing between samples were calculated with VDJtools version 1.2.1. CDR3 sequences that were out of frame or contained stop codons were left out of the analysis. Infant repertoires were compared for overlap with previously published fetal, cord blood and adult blood Vgamma9Vdelta2 repertoires. TCRdb called clones from the public reads with CATT, and repeated DNA sequences were later combined into one row. TCRdb, not the original authors, processed these V and J calls. The sample data list about 450 delta-chain clones, and around 3.2% of these were observed just once. The top ten clonotypes cover 30% to 35% of the sample.

CDR1 is given as GEAIGNYY and CDR2 as EKD, both from the germline V gene. The CDR3 spans 19 residues, from the cysteine through the phenylalanine. Only the CDR3 portion is preserved as DNA: 57 bases, with reading frame beginning at the first base. The germline ends are 14 bases apart after V is trimmed by 0 bases and J by 0 bases. General findings and caveats noted by the study authors: Two months was the earliest age with enough suitable sample material for TCR repertoire analysis, so newborn repertoires were not sequenced. Germline-encoded fetal-type TRDV2 CDR3 sequences seemed to be more prevalent in infected than in uninfected 2-month-old infants, with an in utero expansion footprint being suggested. Repertoire differences between infected and uninfected infants were less clear at 1 year of age than at 2 months. Both infected and uninfected infants showed a high prevalence of a public TRGV9 clonotype. At 2 months, TRGV9 and TRDV2 CDR3s of infected infants appeared to carry fewer N additions than uninfected infants, especially TRDV2-TRDJ1 sequences.

This clonotype was sampled from a child under 10 years old born to a mother with Toxoplasma gondii infection during pregnancy, either congenitally infected or uninfected (not recorded which). The sequencing input was gamma-delta T cells from blood. The chain joins TRDV2 to TRDJ3; a weak D assignment points to TRDD3 (5 bases agree). In the absence of a J gene in TCRdb, the DNA was matched to germline to assign it here. The CDR3 here reads CACDTMGLQSSWDTRQMFF. The nucleotides are TGTGCCTGTGACACCATGGGATTACAGAGCTCCTGGGACACCCGACAGATGTTTTTC.